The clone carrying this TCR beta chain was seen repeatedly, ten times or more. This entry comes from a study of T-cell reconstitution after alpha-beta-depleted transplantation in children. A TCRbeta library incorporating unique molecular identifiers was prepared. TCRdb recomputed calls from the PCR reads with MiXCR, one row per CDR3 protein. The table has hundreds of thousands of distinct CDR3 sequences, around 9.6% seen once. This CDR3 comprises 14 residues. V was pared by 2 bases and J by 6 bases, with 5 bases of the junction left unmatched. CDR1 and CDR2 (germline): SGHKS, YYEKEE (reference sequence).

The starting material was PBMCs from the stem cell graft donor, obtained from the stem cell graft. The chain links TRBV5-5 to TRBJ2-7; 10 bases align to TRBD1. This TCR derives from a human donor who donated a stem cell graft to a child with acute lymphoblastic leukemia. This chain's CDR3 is CASSFRDRGPEQYF. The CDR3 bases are TGTGCCAGCAGCTTCCGGGACAGGGGTCCCGAGCAGTACTTC. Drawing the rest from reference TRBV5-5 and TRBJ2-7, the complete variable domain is DAGVTQSPTHLIKTRGQQVTLRCSPISGHKSVSWYQQVLGQGPQFIFQYYEKEERGRGNFPDRFSARQFPNYSSELNVNALLLGDSALYLCASSFRDRGPEQYFGPGTRLTVT.